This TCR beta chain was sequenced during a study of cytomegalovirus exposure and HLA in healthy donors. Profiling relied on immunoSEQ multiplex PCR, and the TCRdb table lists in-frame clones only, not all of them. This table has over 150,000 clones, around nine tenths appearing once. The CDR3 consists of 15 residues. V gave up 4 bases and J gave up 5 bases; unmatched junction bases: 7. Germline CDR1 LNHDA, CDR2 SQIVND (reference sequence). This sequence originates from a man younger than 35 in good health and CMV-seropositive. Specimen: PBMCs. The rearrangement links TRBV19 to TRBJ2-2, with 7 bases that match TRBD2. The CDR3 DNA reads TGTGCCAGTAGTACCATCGGGGGGAGAACCGGGGAGCTGTTTTTT. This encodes CASSTIGGRTGELFF.